The clone carrying this T cell receptor (beta chain) appeared once. Sequencing used immunoSEQ multiplex PCR; TCRdb keeps in-frame clones, though not all of them. The table records 61,000 or so clones, around three quarters of them present only once. This entry comes from a study of T cells in tumors after PD-1 blockade. Trimming pared 6 bases from V and 0 bases from J, leaving 16 bases between. CDR1 LNHDA and CDR2 SQIVND come from the germline V gene (reference sequence). This CDR3 is built from 16 residues. This material consisted of PBMCs, taken before anti-PD-1 treatment. V and J are TRBV19 and TRBJ2-3, with D unresolved. The clonotype originates from a human donor with basal cell carcinoma. The chain's CDR3 is CASSRKKGLSTDTQYF. Written as DNA, the CDR3 is TGTGCCAGTAGCCGCAAGAAGGGCCTAAGCACAGATACGCAGTATTTT. Supplemented by reference TRBV19 and TRBJ2-3, the full variable domain reads DGGITQSPKYLFRKEGQNVTLSCEQNLNHDAMYWYRQDPGQGLRLIYYSQIVNDFQKGDIAEGYSVSREKKESFPLTVTSAQKNPTAFYLCASSRKKGLSTDTQYFGPGTRLTVL.